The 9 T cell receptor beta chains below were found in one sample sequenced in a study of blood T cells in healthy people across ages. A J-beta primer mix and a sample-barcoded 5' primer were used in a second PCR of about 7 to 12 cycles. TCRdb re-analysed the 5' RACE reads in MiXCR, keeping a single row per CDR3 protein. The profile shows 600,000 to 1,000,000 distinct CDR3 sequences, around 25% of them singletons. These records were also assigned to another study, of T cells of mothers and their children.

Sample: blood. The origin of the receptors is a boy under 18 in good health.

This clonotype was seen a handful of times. The DNA of the CDR3 is TGTGCCAGCAGCTTAACCGCCGGGACAGGGCCCTACAATGAGCAGTTCTTC. Its translation: CASSLTAGTGPYNEQFF. The chain uses TRBV7-3 and TRBJ2-1; 9 nucleotides align to TRBD1. V lost 0 bases to trimming and J lost 2 bases; unmatched junction nucleotides: 5. There are 17 residues in the CDR3. Per germline, CDR1 SGHTA and CDR2 FQGTGA.

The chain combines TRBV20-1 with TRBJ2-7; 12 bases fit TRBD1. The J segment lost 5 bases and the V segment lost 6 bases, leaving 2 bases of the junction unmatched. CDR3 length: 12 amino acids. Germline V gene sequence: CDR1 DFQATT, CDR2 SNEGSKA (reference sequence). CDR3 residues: CSAWDRGHEQYF. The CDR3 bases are TGCAGTGCGTGGGACAGGGGGCACGAGCAGTACTTC.

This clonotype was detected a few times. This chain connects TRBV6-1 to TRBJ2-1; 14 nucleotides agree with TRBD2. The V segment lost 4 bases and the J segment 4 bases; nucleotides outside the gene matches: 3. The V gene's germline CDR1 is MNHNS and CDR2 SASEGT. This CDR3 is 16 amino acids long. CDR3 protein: CASSATSGGAYNEQFF. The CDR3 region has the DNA TGTGCCAGCAGTGCGACTAGCGGGGGGGCTTACAATGAGCAGTTCTTC.

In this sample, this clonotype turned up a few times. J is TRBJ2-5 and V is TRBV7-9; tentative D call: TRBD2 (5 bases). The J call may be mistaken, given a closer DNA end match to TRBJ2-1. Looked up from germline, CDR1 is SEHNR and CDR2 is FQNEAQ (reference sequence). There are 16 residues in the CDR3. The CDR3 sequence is CASSLFASLSLDEQFF. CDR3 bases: TGTGCCAGCAGCTTATTTGCTAGCTTGTCGTTAGATGAGCAGTTCTTC.

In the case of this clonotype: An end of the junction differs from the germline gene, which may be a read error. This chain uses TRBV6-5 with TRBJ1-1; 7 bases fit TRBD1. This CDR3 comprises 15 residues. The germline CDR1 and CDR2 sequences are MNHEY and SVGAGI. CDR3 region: CASSDPTGQNTEASF. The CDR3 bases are TGTGCCAGCAGTGACCCGACAGGGCAGAACACTGAAGCTTCCTTT.

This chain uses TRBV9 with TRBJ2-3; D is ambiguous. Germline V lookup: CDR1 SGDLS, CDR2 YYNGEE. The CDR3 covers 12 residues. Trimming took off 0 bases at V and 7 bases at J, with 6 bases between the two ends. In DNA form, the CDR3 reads TGTGCCAGCAGCGTAGAGGGTAATACGCAGTATTTT. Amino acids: CASSVEGNTQYF. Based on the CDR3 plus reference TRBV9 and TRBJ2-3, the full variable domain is DSGVTQTPKHLITATGQRVTLRCSPRSGDLSVYWYQQSLDQGLQFLIQYYNGEERAKGNILERFSAQQFPDLHSELNLSSLELGDSALYFCASSVEGNTQYFGPGTRLTVL.

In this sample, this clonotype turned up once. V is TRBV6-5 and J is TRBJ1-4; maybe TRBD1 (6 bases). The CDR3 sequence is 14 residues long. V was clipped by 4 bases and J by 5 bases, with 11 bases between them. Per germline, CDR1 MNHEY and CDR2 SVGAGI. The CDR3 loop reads CASSWGLGNEKLFF. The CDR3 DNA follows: TGTGCCAGCAGTTGGGGGCTTGGCAATGAAAAACTGTTTTTT.

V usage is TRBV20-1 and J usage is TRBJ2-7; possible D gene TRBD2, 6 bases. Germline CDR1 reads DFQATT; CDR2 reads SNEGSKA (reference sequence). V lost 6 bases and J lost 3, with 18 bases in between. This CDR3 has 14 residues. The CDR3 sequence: CSAEGTLTGYEQYF. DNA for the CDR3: TGCAGTGCAGAGGGGACTTTGACGGGCTACGAGCAGTACTTC.

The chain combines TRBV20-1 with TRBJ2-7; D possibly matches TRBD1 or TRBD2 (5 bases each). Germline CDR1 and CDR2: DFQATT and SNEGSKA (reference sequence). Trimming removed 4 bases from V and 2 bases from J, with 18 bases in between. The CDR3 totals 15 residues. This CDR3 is CSANEARGATYEQYF. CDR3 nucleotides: TGCAGTGCTAACGAGGCGAGGGGAGCCACCTACGAGCAGTACTTC.